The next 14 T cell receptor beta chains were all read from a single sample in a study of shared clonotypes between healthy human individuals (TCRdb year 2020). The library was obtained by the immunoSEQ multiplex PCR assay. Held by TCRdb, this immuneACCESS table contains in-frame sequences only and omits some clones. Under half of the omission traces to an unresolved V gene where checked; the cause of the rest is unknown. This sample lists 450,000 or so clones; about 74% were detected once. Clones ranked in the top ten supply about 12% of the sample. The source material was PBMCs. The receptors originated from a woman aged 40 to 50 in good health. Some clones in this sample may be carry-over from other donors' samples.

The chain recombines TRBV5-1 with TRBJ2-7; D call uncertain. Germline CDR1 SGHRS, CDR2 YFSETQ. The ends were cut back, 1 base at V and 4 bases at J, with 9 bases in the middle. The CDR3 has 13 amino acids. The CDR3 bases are TGCGCCAGCAGCTTGAATCAGGCGTACGAGCAGTACTTC. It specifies CASSLNQAYEQYF.

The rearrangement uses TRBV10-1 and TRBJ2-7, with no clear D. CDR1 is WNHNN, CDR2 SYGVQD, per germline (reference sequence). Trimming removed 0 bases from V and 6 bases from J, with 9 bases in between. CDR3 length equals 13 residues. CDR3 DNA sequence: TGCGCCAGCAGTGAGTCCGGGTGGGGCGAGCAGTACTTC. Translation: CASSESGWGEQYF.

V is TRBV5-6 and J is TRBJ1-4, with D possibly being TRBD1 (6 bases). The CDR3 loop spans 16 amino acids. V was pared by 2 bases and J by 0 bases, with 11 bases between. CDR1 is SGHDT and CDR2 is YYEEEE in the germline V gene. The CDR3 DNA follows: TGTGCCAGCAGCTTATATGCAGGGGCAACTAATGAAAAACTGTTTTTT. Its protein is CASSLYAGATNEKLFF.

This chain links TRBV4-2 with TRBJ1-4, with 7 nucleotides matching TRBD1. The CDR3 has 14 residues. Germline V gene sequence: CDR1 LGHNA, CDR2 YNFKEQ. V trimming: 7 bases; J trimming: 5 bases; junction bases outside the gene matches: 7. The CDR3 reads CASMSQTGNEKLFF. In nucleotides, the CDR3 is TGTGCCAGCATGTCTCAGACAGGGAATGAAAAACTGTTTTTT.

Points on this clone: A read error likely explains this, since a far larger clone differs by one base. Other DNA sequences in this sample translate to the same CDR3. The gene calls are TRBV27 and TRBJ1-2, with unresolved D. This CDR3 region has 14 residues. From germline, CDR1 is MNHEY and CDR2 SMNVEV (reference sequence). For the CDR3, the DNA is TGTGCCAGCAGTTTACGCGGCCCTAACTATGGCTACACCTTT. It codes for CASSLRGPNYGYTF.

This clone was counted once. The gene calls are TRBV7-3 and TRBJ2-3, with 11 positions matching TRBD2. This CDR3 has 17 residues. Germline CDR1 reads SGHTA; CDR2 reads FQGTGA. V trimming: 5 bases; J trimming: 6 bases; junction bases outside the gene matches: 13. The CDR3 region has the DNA TGTGCCAGCAGCCCCCCCGGGGCCTCTAGCGGGAGGGATACGCAGTATTTT. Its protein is CASSPPGASSGRDTQYF.

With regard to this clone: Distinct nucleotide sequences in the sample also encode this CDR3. The CDR3 is CASSLGRNNEQFF. The CDR3 DNA follows: TGTGCCAGCAGCTTAGGAAGGAACAATGAGCAGTTCTTC. V gene TRBV7-2 combines with J gene TRBJ2-1; D gene uncertain. Germline lookup yields CDR1 SGHTA and CDR2 FQGNSA. V was clipped by 1 base and J by 5 bases, with 6 bases between them. CDR3 length: 13 residues. Complete variable domain (other parts from reference TRBV7-2 and TRBJ2-1): GAGVSQSPSNKVTEKGKDVELRCDPISGHTALYWYRQSLGQGLEFLIYFQGNSAPDKSGLPSDRFSAERTGGSVSTLTIQRTQQEDSAVYLCASSLGRNNEQFFGPGTRLTVL.

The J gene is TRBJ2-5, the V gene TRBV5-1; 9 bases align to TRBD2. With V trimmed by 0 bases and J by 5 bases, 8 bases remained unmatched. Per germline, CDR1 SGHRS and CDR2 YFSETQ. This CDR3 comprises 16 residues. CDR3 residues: CASSLDPLAGSETQYF. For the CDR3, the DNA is TGCGCCAGCAGCTTGGACCCGCTAGCGGGATCGGAGACCCAGTACTTC.

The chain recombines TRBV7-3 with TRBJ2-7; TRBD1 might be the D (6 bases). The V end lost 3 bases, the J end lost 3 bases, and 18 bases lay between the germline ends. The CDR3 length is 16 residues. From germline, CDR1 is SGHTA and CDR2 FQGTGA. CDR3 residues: CASSFRTVPWYYEQYF. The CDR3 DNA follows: TGTGCCAGCAGCTTCCGGACAGTCCCTTGGTACTACGAGCAGTACTTC.

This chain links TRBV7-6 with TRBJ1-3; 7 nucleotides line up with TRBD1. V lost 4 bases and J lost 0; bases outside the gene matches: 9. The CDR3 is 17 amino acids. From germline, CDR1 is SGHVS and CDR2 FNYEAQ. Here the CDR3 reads CASSSRTGPTSGNTIYF. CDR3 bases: TGTGCCAGCAGCTCGAGGACAGGCCCTACCTCTGGAAACACCATATATTTT.

The CDR3 sequence is CASSVVVSGEQFF. DNA of the CDR3: TGTGCCAGCAGCGTAGTAGTCTCAGGTGAGCAGTTCTTC. This chain joins TRBV9 and TRBJ2-1, with D uncertain. The CDR3 runs to 13 residues. Germline CDR1 SGDLS, CDR2 YYNGEE. Between the trimmed V and J ends, which lost 0 bases and 9 bases, there was a span of 10 bases.

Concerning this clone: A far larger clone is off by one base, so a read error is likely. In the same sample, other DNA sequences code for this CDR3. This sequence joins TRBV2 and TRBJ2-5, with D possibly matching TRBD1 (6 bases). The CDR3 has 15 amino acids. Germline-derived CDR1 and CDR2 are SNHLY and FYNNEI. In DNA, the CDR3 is TGCGCCAGCAGTTCGGACGGGACACTTGGTGAGACCCAGTACTTC. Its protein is CASSSDGTLGETQYF.

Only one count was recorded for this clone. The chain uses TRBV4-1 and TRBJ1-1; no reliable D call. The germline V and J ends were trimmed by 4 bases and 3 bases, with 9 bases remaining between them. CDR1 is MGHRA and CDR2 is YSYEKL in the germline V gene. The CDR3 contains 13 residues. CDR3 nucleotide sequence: TGCGCCAGCAGCCCCCTTGGAGACACTGAAGCTTTCTTT. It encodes CASSPLGDTEAFF.

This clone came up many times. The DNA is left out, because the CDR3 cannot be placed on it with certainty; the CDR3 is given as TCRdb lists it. This CDR3 reads CASTSGDTGELFF. The chain employs TRBV19 and TRBJ2-2; the D call in the table, TRBD2, was not verified against the DNA. The CDR3 totals 13 residues, both ends included. CDR1 and CDR2 (germline): LNHDA, SQIVND (reference sequence).